The clone carrying this TCR beta chain was detected a few times. What it recognizes is unknown. This sample stems from a study of naive and memory T cell subsets. Study results and caveats: Diversity fell and Gini index rose from naive through CM, EM, EMRA.

Both TRBC1 and TRBC2 were covered by a beta constant-region primer of two equimolar oligonucleotides. TCRdb independently ran MiXCR on the UMI-ligation and nested PCR reads; one entry per CDR3 protein. The table lists tens of thousands of distinct CDR3 sequences, around 14% of them singletons. The CDR3 is 11 amino acids. Germline lookup yields CDR1 MDHEN and CDR2 SYDVKM. The V end was cut by 3 bases, the J end by 11 bases, with 10 bases between. This receptor was obtained from a human donor in good health. The chain has TRBV28 and TRBJ2-5; possible D gene TRBD2, 6 bases. The sequenced sample consisted of central memory CD4+ T cells from blood. The CDR3 spells CASSFERAQYF. The CDR3 coding sequence is TGTGCCAGCAGTTTTGAGCGGGCGCAGTACTTC.